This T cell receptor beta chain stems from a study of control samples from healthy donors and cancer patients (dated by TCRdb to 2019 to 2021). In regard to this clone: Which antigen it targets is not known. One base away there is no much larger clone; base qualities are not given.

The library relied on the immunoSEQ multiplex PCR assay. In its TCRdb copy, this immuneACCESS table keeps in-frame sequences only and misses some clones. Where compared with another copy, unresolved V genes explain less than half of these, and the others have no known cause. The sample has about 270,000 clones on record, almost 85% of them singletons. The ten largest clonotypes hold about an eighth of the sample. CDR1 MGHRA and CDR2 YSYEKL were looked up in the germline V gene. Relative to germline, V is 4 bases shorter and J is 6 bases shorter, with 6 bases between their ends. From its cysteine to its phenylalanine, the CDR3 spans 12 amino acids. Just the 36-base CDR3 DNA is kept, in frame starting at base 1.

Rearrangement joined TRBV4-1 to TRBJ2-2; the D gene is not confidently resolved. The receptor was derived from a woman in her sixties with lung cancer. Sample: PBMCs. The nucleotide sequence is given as TGCGCCAGCAGCCTTCGTTCCGGGGAGCTGTTTTTT. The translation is CASSLRSGELFF.